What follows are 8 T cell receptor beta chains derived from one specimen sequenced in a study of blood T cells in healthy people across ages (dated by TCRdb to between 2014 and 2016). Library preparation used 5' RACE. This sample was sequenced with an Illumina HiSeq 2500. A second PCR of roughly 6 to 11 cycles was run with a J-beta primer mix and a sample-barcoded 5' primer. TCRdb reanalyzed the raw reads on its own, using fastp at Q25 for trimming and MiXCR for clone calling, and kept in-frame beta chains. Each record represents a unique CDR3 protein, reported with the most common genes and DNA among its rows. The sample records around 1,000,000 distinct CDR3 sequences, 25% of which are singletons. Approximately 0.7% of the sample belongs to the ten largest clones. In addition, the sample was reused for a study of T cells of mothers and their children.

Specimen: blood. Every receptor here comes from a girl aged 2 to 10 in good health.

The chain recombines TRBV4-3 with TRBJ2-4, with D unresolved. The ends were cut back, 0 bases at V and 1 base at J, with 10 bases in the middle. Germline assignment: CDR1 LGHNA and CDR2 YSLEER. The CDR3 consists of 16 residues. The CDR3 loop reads CASSQDGLGAKNIQYF. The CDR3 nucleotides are TGCGCCAGCAGCCAAGACGGTTTGGGCGCCAAAAACATTCAGTACTTC.

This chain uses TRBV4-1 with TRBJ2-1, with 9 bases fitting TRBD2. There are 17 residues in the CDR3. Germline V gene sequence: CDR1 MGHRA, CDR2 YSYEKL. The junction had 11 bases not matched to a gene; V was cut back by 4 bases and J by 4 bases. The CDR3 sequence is CASSLTRAGGRYNEQFF. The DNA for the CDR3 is TGCGCCAGCAGCCTAACTAGAGCGGGAGGTCGGTACAATGAGCAGTTCTTC.

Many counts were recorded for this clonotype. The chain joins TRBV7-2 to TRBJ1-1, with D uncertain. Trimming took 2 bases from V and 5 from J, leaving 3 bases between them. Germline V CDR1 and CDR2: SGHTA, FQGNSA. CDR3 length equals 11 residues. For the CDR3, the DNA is TGTGCCAGCAGCTTACGAACTGAAGCTTTCTTT. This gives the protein CASSLRTEAFF.

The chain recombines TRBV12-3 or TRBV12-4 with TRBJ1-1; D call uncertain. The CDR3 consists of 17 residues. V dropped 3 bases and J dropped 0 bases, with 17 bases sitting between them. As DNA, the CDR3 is TGTGCCAGCAGTTTTGGCTTGGAAGACACTGTGAACACTGAAGCTTTCTTT. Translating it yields CASSFGLEDTVNTEAFF.

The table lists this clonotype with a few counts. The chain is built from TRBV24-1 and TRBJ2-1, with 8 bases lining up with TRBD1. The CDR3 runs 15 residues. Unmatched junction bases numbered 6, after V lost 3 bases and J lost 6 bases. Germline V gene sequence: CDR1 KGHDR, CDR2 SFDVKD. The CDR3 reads CATSDAGGVPNEQFF. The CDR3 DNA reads TGTGCCACCAGTGATGCAGGGGGCGTCCCCAATGAGCAGTTCTTC.

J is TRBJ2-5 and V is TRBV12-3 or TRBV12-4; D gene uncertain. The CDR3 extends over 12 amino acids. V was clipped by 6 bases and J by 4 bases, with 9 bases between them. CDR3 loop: CASSQFGETQYF. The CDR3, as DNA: TGTGCCAGCAGCCAATTCGGAGAGACCCAGTACTTC.

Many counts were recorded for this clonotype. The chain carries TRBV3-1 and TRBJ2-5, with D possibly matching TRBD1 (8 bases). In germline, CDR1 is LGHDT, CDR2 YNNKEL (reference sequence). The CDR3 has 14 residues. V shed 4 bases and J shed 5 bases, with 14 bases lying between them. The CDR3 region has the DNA TGTGCCAGCAGCCCCACAGGGGGAGGGGAGACCCAGTACTTC. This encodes CASSPTGGGETQYF.

The CDR3 region is CASSFRASSETQYF. In DNA, the CDR3 is TGTGCCAGCAGTTTCCGGGCTAGCTCGGAGACCCAGTACTTC. J is TRBJ2-5 and V is TRBV28; TRBD2 is a possible D gene (5 bases). CDR1 is MDHEN, CDR2 SYDVKM, per germline. The CDR3 totals 14 residues. Trimming took off 3 bases at V and 5 bases at J, with 13 bases between the two ends.